A single T cell receptor beta chain is shown here with its context. Antigen unknown. A multiplex PCR was run with 60 Vbeta primers and 13 Jbeta primers. Method: immunoSEQ multiplex PCR; TCRdb's copy keeps in-frame clones and lacks some. The data show about 160,000 clones, around 79% seen once. This sample was included in a study of cytomegalovirus exposure and HLA in healthy donors. Whole-study findings and limits: It was 150 to 200 TCR beta chains that were listed as cytomegalovirus-associated. In a later analysis, parvovirus B19, influenza, CMV and Epstein-Barr virus appeared linked to several top co-occurrence clusters. In all likelihood, a cluster of highly shared sequence variants was a sequencing artifact.

The CDR3 extends over 13 amino acids. J lost 3 bases, V lost 6 bases, and 2 bases had no gene match. Germline CDR1 and CDR2: MNHEY and SMNVEV (reference sequence). Healthy bone marrow donors made up the cohort. This receptor was taken from a woman in her 50s in good health and CMV-seropositive. This chain links TRBV27 with TRBJ2-1, with 7 bases that match TRBD2. Sequencing was performed on PBMCs. The CDR3 coding sequence is TGTGCCAGCAGACTAGCGAACTACAATGAGCAGTTCTTC. It specifies CASRLANYNEQFF.